The 10 T cell receptor beta chains given below trace back to one sample, sequenced in a study of blood T cells in healthy people across ages (dated by TCRdb to 2015 to 2017). The protocol used for the library was 5' RACE. Sequencing was performed on an Illumina HiSeq 2500. The second PCR ran for roughly 7 to 12 cycles and used a J-beta primer mix along with a sample-barcoded 5' primer. Clones were called with MiXCR by TCRdb after fastp trimmed the public reads at Q25, and only in-frame beta chains were retained. CDR3 protein sequences are deduplicated, and each keeps its most common genes and DNA. Across this sample there are about 680,000 distinct CDR3 sequences, with 49% seen only once. The ten largest clonotypes hold under 35% of the sample. The specimen sequenced was blood. The receptors derive from a woman aged 60-75 years in good health.

The V call is TRBV5-1, the J call TRBJ2-7, with 7 bases lining up with TRBD2. The CDR3 consists of 13 residues. Germline V gene sequence: CDR1 SGHRS, CDR2 YFSETQ. J was trimmed by 3 bases and V by 5 bases; bases with no gene match: 5. The CDR3 reads CASREGGSYEQYF. In DNA form, the CDR3 reads TGCGCCAGCAGGGAAGGCGGGAGCTACGAGCAGTACTTC.

Points on this clonotype: A read error may be the cause here, since a much bigger clone is one base away. This chain connects TRBV7-3 to TRBJ1-1, with 10 positions matching TRBD1. Germline CDR1 is SGHTA and CDR2 is FQGTGA. This CDR3 spans 14 amino acids. The DNA for the CDR3 is TGTACCAGCAGCTCCGGACAGGGGGAAGATGAAGCTTTCTTT. Translation gives CTSSSGQGEDEAFF.

The chain carries TRBV6-6 and TRBJ2-1; 8 bases match TRBD2. Per germline, CDR1 MNHNY and CDR2 SVGAGI (reference sequence). There are 13 residues in the CDR3. With V trimmed by 6 bases and J by 9 bases, 7 bases remained unmatched. The DNA for the CDR3 is TGTGCCAGCAGCCAGCGGGAGTCAGGTGAGCAGTTCTTC. It yields the protein CASSQRESGEQFF.

The rearrangement joins TRBV28 to TRBJ2-3; 12 nucleotides line up with TRBD2. This CDR3 has 17 amino acids. Germline CDR1 reads MDHEN; CDR2 reads SYDVKM. Trimming cost V 3 bases and J 3 bases; bases outside gene matches: 7. The CDR3 loop reads CASSLSGLAGPTDTQYF. CDR3 nucleotides: TGTGCCAGCAGTTTGTCCGGACTAGCGGGACCAACAGATACGCAGTATTTT.

This rearrangement joins TRBV5-1 to TRBJ2-5; weak D call: TRBD2 (5 bases). Germline V gene sequence: CDR1 SGHRS, CDR2 YFSETQ. V shed 0 bases and J shed 2 bases, with 11 bases lying between them. The CDR3 has 15 residues. Here the CDR3 DNA reads TGCGCCAGCAGCTTGGTACAGAGCGGACAAGAGACCCAGTACTTC. This sequence encodes CASSLVQSGQETQYF.

This clonotype was picked up a small number of times. The V and J genes are TRBV27 and TRBJ1-1; D is unresolved. Trimming left V 7 bases short and J 6 bases short, with 9 bases between. Germline values: CDR1 MNHEY, CDR2 SMNVEV (reference sequence). This CDR3 comprises 11 residues. CDR3 loop: CASTGKAEAFF. The CDR3 DNA reads as TGTGCCAGCACGGGGAAAGCTGAAGCTTTCTTT.

This clonotype was detected a few times. The V call is TRBV7-8, the J call TRBJ2-7; D gene uncertain. V was clipped by 1 base and J by 3 bases, with 10 bases between them. Per the germline V gene, CDR1 is SGHVS and CDR2 is FQNEAQ. The CDR3 is 14 amino acids. The chain's CDR3 is CASSLDRAYYEQYF. The DNA of the CDR3 is TGTGCCAGCAGCTTAGATAGGGCTTACTACGAGCAGTACTTC.

The rearrangement links TRBV25-1 to TRBJ2-5, with 7 positions matching TRBD1. The J call may be incorrect, as the DNA end agrees better with TRBJ2-7. Germline V gene data show CDR1 as MGHDK and CDR2 as SYGVNS. The CDR3 runs 14 residues. DNA of the CDR3: TGTGCCAGCAGTAAGACAGGGACCCACGACGAGCAGTACTTC. It yields the protein CASSKTGTHDEQYF.

The V call is TRBV7-2, the J call TRBJ1-1; tentatively, D is TRBD1 (5 bases). Germline loops: CDR1 SGHTA, CDR2 FQGNSA. CDR3 size: 15 residues. Trimming removed 5 bases from V and 4 bases from J, with 17 bases in between. CDR3 protein: CASSQGGTGFTEAFF. Written as DNA, the CDR3 is TGTGCCAGCAGCCAAGGAGGGACGGGTTTCACTGAAGCTTTCTTT.

The CDR3 protein is CSAGTGVRPSLNTEAFF. The CDR3 nucleotides are TGCAGTGCTGGCACGGGGGTGAGGCCCTCATTGAACACTGAAGCTTTCTTT. The chain recombines TRBV20-1 with TRBJ1-1, with D tentatively TRBD1 (5 bases). The V and J ends lost 5 bases and 0 bases respectively, with 22 bases between them. The CDR3 spans 17 residues. Germline V lookup: CDR1 DFQATT, CDR2 SNEGSKA (reference sequence).